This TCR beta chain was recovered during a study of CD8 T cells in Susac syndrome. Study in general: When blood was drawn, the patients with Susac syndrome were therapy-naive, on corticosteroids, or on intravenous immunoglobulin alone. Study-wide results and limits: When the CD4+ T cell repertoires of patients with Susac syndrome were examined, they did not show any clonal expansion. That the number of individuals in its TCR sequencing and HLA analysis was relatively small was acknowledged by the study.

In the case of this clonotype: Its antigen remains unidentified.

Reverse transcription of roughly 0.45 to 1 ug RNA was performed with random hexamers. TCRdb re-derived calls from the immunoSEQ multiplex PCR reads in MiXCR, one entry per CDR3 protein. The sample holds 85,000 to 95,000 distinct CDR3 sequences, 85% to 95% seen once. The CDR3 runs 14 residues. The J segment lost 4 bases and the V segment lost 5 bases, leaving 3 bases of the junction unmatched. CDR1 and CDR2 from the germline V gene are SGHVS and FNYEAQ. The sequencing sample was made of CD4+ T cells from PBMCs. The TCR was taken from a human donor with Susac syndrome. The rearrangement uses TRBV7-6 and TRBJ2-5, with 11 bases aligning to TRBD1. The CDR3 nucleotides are TGTGCCAGCAGCCAGGGACAGGGGGGAGAGACCCAGTACTTC. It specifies CASSQGQGGETQYF.